This T cell receptor (beta chain) was documented in a study of cytomegalovirus exposure and HLA in healthy donors. Study overall: HLA-typed donors were the source of 86 million or so unique TCRs held in an early data release. Study-wide results and caveats: Sequence variants that were highly shared formed a cluster that was likely a sequencing artifact.

Details on this clone: Its antigen remains unknown.

The PCR employed 60 Vbeta primers together with 13 Jbeta primers. Method: immunoSEQ multiplex PCR; TCRdb's copy keeps in-frame clones and lacks some. The data hold about 160,000 clones, with approximately 60% observed a single time. The length of the CDR3 is 16 residues. Germline CDR1 SGHTA, CDR2 FQGNSA. The ends lost 5 bases at V and 2 bases at J; junction bases unmatched: 3. The chain carries TRBV7-2 and TRBJ2-7, with 16 nucleotides matching TRBD2. The TCR comes from an older woman in good health and CMV-seropositive. Input material: PBMCs. The CDR3 DNA sequence: TGTGCCAGCAGCCAGGGACTAGCGGGAGGGCCCTACGAGCAGTACTTC. Translating gives CASSQGLAGGPYEQYF.